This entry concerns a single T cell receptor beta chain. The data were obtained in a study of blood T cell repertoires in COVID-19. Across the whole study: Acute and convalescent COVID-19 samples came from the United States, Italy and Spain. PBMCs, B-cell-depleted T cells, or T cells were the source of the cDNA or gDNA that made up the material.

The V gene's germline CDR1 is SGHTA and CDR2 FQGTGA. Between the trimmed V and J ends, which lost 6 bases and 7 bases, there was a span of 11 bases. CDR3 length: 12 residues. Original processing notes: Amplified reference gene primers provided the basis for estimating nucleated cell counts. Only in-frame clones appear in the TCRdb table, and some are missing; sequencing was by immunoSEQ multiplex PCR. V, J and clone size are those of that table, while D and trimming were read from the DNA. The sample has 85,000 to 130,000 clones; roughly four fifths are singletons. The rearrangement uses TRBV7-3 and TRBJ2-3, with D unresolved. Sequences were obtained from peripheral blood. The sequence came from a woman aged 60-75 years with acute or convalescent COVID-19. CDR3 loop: CASSAGENTQYF. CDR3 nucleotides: TGTGCCAGCAGTGCCGGAGAGAATACGCAGTATTTT.